This T cell receptor (beta chain) derives from a study of early stage breast cancer tumors. Study overall: Most invasive tumors, about 75% of the 16, were ER+/PR+/HER2-. Invasive lobular carcinomas made up four of 12 ER+/PR+/HER2- tumors.

The V gene's germline CDR1 is MNHNY and CDR2 SVGAGI (reference sequence). The CDR3 totals 14 residues. Losses at the gene ends were 2 bases for V and 2 bases for J; bases not matched to a gene: 2. Each sample had two DNA replicates, 0.45 to 0.65 ug blood or roughly 1.4 ug tissue. Assay used: immunoSEQ multiplex PCR; TCRdb lists only in-frame clones, some missing. The data show 55,000 to 70,000 clones, with more than 70% seen just once and around 4.7% held by the top ten. Sequencing used blood. This receptor was obtained from a person aged 35-50 years with breast cancer. This sequence joins TRBV6-6 and TRBJ2-7, with 8 bases that match TRBD2. The CDR3 spells CASSYLAGPYEQYF. The CDR3 DNA follows: TGTGCCAGCAGTTACCTAGCGGGCCCCTACGAGCAGTACTTC.